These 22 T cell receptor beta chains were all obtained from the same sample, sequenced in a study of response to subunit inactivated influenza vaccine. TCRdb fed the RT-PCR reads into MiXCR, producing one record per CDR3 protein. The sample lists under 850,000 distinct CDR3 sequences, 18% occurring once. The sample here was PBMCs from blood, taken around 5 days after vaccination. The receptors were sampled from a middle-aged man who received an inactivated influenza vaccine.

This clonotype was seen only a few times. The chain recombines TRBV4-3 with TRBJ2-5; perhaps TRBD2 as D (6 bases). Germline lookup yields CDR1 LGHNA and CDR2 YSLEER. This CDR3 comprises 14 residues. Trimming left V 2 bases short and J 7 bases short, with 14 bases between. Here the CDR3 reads CASSQRVQGGTQYF. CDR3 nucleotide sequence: TGCGCCAGCAGCCAACGGGTTCAGGGAGGGACCCAGTACTTC.

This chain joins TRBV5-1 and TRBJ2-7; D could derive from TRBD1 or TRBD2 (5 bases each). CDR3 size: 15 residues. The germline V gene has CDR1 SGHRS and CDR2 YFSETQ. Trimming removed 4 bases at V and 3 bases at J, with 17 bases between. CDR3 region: CASSTRDPGHYEQYF. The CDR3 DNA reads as TGCGCCAGCAGCACCCGGGACCCAGGACACTACGAGCAGTACTTC.

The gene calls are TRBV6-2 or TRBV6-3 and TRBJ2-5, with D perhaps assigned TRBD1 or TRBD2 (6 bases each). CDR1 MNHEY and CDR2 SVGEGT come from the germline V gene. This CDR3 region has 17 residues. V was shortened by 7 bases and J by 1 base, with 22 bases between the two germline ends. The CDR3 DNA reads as TGTGCCAGCACCCCAATGCGGGACAACCAGTTCCAAGAGACCCAGTACTTC. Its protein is CASTPMRDNQFQETQYF.

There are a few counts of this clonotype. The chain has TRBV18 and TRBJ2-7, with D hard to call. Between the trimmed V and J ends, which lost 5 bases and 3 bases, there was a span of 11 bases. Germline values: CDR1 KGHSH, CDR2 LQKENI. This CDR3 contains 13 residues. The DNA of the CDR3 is TGTGCCAGCTCAATTTTGGTGGACTACGAGCAGTACTTC. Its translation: CASSILVDYEQYF.

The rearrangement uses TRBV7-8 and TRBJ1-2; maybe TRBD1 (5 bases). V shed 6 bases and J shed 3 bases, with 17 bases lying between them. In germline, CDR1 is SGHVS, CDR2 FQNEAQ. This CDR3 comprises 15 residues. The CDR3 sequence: CASSPDGGRYYGYTF. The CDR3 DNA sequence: TGTGCCAGCAGTCCAGACGGGGGAAGGTACTATGGCTACACCTTC.

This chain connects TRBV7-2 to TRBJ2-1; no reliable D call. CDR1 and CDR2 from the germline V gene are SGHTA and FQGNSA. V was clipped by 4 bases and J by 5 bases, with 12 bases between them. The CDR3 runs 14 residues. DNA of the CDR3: TGTGCCAGCAGCTATATCCCCCGAAACAATGAGCAGTTCTTC. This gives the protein CASSYIPRNNEQFF. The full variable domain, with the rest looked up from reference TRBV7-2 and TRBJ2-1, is GAGVSQSPSNKVTEKGKDVELRCDPISGHTALYWYRQSLGQGLEFLIYFQGNSAPDKSGLPSDRFSAERTGGSVSTLTIQRTQQEDSAVYLCASSYIPRNNEQFFGPGTRLTVL.

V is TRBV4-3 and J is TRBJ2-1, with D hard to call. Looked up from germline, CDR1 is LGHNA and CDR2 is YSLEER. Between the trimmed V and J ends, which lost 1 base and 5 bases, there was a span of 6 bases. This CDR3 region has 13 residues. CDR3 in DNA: TGCGCCAGCAGCCAAGCCTGGGACAATGAGCAGTTCTTC. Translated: CASSQAWDNEQFF.

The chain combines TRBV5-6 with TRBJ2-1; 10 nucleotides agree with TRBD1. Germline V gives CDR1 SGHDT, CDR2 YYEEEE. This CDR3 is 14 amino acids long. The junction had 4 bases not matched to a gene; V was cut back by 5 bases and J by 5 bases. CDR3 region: CASRYGTGDNEQFF. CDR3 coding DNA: TGTGCCAGCAGATACGGGACAGGGGACAATGAGCAGTTCTTC.

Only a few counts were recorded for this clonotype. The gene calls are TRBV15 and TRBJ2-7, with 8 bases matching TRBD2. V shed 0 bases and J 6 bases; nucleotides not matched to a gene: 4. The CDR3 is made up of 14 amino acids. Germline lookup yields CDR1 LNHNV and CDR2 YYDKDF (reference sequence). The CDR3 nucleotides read TGTGCCACCAGCAGAGATAGACTAGCGCCCGAGCAGTACTTC. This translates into CATSRDRLAPEQYF.

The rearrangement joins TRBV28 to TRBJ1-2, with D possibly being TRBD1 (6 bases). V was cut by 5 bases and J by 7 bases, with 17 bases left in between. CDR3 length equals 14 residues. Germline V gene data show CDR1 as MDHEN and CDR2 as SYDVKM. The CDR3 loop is CASSPTQGLGGYTF. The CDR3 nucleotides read TGTGCCAGCAGTCCCACCCAGGGGTTGGGTGGCTACACCTTC.

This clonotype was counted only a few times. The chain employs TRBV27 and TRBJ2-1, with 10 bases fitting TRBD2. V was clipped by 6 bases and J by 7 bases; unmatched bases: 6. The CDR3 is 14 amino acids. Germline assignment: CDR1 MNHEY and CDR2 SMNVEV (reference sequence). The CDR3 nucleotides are TGTGCCAGCAGACAGGGACTAGCGAAAAATGAGCAGTTCTTC. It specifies CASRQGLAKNEQFF.

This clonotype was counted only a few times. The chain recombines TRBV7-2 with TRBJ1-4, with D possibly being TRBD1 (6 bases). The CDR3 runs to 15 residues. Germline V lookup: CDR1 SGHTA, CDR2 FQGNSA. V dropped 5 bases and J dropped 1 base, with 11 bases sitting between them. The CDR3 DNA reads TGTGCCAGCAGCCCGAACAGGGAAACTAATGAAAAACTGTTTTTT. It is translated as CASSPNRETNEKLFF.

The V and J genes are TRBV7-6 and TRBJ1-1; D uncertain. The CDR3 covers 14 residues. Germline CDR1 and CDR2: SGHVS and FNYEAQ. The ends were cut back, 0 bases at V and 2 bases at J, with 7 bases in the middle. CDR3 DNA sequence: TGTGCCAGCAGCTTAGCGGAATCAAACACTGAAGCTTTCTTT. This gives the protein CASSLAESNTEAFF.

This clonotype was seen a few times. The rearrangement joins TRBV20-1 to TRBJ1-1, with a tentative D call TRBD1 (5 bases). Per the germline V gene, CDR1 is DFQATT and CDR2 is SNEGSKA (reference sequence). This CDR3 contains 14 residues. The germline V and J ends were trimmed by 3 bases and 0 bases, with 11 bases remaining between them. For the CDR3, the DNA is TGCAGTGCTAGGACAGAAACGATGAACACTGAAGCTTTCTTT. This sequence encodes CSARTETMNTEAFF.

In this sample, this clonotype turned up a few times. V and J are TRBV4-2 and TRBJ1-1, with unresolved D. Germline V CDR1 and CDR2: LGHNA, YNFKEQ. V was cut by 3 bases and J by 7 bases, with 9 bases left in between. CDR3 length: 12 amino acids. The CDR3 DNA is TGTGCCAGCAGCCATCGACCGCTTGAAGCTTTCTTT. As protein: CASSHRPLEAFF.

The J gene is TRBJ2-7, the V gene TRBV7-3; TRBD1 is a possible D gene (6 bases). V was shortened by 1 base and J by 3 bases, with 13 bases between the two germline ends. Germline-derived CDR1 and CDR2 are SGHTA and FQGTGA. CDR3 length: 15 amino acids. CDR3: CASSLRDTGVYEQYF. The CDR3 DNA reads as TGTGCCAGCAGCTTAAGGGACACAGGAGTCTACGAGCAGTACTTC.

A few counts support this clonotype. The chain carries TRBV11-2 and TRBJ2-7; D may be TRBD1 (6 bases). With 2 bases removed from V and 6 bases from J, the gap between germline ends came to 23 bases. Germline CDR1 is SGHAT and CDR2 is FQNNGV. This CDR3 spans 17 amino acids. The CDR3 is CASSLRGRGITSGEQYF. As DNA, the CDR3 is TGTGCCAGCAGCTTAAGAGGAAGGGGGATAACATCCGGCGAGCAGTACTTC. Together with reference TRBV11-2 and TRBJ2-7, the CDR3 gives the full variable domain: EAGVAQSPRYKIIEKRQSVAFWCNPISGHATLYWYQQILGQGPKLLIQFQNNGVVDDSQLPKDRFSAERLKGVDSTLKIQPAKLEDSAVYLCASSLRGRGITSGEQYFGPGTRLTVT.

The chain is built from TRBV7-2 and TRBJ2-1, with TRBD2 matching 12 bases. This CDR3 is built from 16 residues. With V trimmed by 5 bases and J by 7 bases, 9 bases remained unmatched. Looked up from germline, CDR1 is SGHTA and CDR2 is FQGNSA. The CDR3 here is CASSRNPSGGANEQFF. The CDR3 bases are TGTGCCAGCAGCCGAAATCCTAGCGGGGGGGCAAATGAGCAGTTCTTC.

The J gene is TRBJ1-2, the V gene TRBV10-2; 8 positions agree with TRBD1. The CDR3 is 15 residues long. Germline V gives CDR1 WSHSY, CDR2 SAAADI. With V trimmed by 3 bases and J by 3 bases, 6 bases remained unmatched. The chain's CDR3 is CASSETRQGYYGYTF. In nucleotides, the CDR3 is TGCGCCAGCAGTGAAACGAGACAGGGGTACTATGGCTACACCTTC.

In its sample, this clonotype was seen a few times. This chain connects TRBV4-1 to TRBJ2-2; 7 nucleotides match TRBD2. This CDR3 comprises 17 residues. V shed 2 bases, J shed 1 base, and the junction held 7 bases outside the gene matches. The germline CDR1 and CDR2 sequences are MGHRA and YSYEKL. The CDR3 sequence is CASSQKSGNWNTGELFF. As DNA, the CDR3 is TGCGCCAGCAGCCAAAAAAGCGGGAATTGGAACACCGGGGAGCTGTTTTTT.

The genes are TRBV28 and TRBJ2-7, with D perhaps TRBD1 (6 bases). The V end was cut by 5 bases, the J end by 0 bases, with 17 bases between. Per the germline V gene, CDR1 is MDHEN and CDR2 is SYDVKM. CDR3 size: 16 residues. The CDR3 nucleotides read TGTGCCAGCAGTCCCCAGTGGGACAAGAGCTCCTACGAGCAGTACTTC. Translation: CASSPQWDKSSYEQYF. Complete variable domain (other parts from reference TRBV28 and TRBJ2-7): DVKVTQSSRYLVKRTGEKVFLECVQDMDHENMFWYRQDPGLGLRLIYFSYDVKMKEKGDIPEGYSVSREKKERFSLILESASTNQTSMYLCASSPQWDKSSYEQYFGPGTRLTVT.

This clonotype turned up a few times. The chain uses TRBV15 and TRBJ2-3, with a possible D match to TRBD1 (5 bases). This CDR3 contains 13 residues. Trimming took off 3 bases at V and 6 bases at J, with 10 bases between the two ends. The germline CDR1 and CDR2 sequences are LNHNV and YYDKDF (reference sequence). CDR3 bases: TGTGCCACCAGCAGGGACAAACTGGATACGCAGTATTTT. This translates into CATSRDKLDTQYF. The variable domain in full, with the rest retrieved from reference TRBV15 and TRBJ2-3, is DAMVIQNPRYQVTQFGKPVTLSCSQTLNHNVMYWYQQKSSQAPKLLFHYYDKDFNNEADTPDNFQSRRPNTSFCFLDIRSPGLGDTAMYLCATSRDKLDTQYFGPGTRLTVL.